These 22 T cell receptor beta chains share one sample of origin, sequenced in a study of blood T cell repertoires in COVID-19 (dated by TCRdb to 2018 to 2021). The library came from the immunoSEQ multiplex PCR assay. TCRdb mirrors the immuneACCESS table, restricted to in-frame sequences. Some clones are absent from its copies; in checked studies, under half trace to an unresolved V gene, and the reason for the others is unknown. The sample table contains approximately 40,000 clones; only one count was recorded for roughly 84% of them. Of the sample, roughly 13% falls within the top ten clones. Sequenced sample: peripheral blood. The source of these receptors is a human donor in a cohort sampled during active COVID-19.

This chain links TRBV21-1 with TRBJ2-7; no check of the table's D call, TRBD1, against the DNA was made. TRBV21-1 is annotated as a pseudogene. The length of the CDR3 is 14 residues. In DNA, the CDR3 is TGTGCCAGCAGCAAAACCAGGTATCGCTACGAGCAGTACTTC. Its translation is CASSKTRYRYEQYF.

The J gene is TRBJ1-3, the V gene TRBV13; unclear D gene. Trimming shortened V by 4 bases and J by 8 bases, and 18 bases separated the two germline ends. The CDR3 sequence is 15 residues long. The germline V gene has CDR1 PRHDT and CDR2 FYEKMQ (reference sequence). CDR3 nucleotides: TGTGCCAGCAGCTCCCGAGCCCGGTCGCACGACACCATATATTTT. Protein sequence: CASSSRARSHDTIYF.

This clone came up once. This chain uses TRBV9 with TRBJ1-2; a weak D match, TRBD1 (5 bases). Germline CDR1 SGDLS, CDR2 YYNGEE. Trimming stripped 0 bases from V and 4 bases from J, with 13 bases between. The CDR3 consists of 15 residues. The CDR3 DNA reads TGTGCCAGCAGCGTAGGGCAGGGCAGAAGCTATGGCTACACCTTC. It codes for CASSVGQGRSYGYTF.

This clone has at least ten counts. Other DNA variants within this sample encode the same CDR3. CDR3 in amino acids: CASSLAGGNSPLHF. The CDR3 DNA sequence: TGTGCCAGCAGCTTGGCAGGGGGTAATTCACCCCTCCACTTT. The chain is built from TRBV5-5 and TRBJ1-6, with TRBD1 identical over 7 bases. CDR1 SGHKS and CDR2 YYEKEE come from the germline V gene (reference sequence). The CDR3 loop spans 14 amino acids. The ends lost 0 bases at V and 6 bases at J; junction bases unmatched: 0.

This clone was recorded once. This rearrangement joins TRBV5-1 to TRBJ2-2; D possibly corresponds to TRBD2 (5 bases). The length of the CDR3 is 15 residues. The V gene's germline CDR1 is SGHRS and CDR2 YFSETQ. V shed 4 bases and J shed 0 bases, with 10 bases lying between them. This CDR3 reads CASSLRAPNTGELFF. The CDR3 bases are TGCGCCAGCAGCCTGCGGGCCCCGAACACCGGGGAGCTGTTTTTT.

The CDR3 DNA reads as TGTGCCAGCAGTGAGACAGGGGGGGACACTGAAGCTTTCTTT. Encoded protein: CASSETGGDTEAFF. This rearrangement joins TRBV2 to TRBJ1-1; 9 bases are shared with TRBD1. V shed 3 bases and J 3 bases; nucleotides not matched to a gene: 2. This CDR3 contains 14 residues. Germline CDR1 reads SNHLY; CDR2 reads FYNNEI.

The CDR3 here is CASDYRDKETQYF. The CDR3 DNA follows: TGTGCCAGCGATTACAGGGACAAAGAGACCCAGTACTTC. The chain recombines TRBV5-4 with TRBJ2-5; D is possibly TRBD1 (6 bases). CDR1 and CDR2 (germline): SGHNT, YYREEE (reference sequence). The CDR3 extends over 13 amino acids. V was trimmed by 7 bases and J by 3 bases, leaving 13 bases between them.

The V and J genes are TRBV6-2 or TRBV6-3 and TRBJ2-5; D may be TRBD2 (6 bases). The CDR3 is 13 amino acids. Trimming stripped 6 bases from V and 5 bases from J, with 13 bases between. CDR1 and CDR2 (germline): MNHEY, SVGEGT. The CDR3 spells CASSLGGRETQYF. CDR3 DNA sequence: TGTGCCAGCAGCCTCGGAGGGAGGGAGACCCAGTACTTC.

This chain links TRBV27 with TRBJ2-6, with D uncertain. This CDR3 region has 17 residues. Trimming took 5 bases from V and 0 from J, leaving 14 bases between them. Germline CDR1 reads MNHEY; CDR2 reads SMNVEV (reference sequence). In nucleotides, the CDR3 is TGTGCCAGCAGTCCCGTGAGGCCTCGCTCTGGGGCCAACGTCCTGACTTTC. Its translation: CASSPVRPRSGANVLTF.

V usage is TRBV5-4 and J usage is TRBJ2-1, with a weak D call TRBD2 (5 bases). The CDR3 covers 14 residues. The germline CDR1 and CDR2 sequences are SGHNT and YYREEE (reference sequence). V was pared by 0 bases and J by 1 base, with 5 bases between. For the CDR3, the DNA is TGTGCCAGCAGCTTGGCGGGGTCCTACAATGAGCAGTTCTTC. Its protein product is CASSLAGSYNEQFF.

This rearrangement joins TRBV15 to TRBJ1-5; D is unresolved. The CDR3 totals 16 residues. The germline V and J ends were trimmed by 6 bases and 0 bases, with 15 bases remaining between them. CDR1 is LNHNV and CDR2 is YYDKDF in the germline V gene (reference sequence). CDR3: CATRELGRYSNQPQHF. The CDR3 region has the DNA TGTGCCACCAGAGAATTGGGCCGATATAGCAATCAGCCCCAGCATTTT.

J is TRBJ2-5 and V is TRBV7-2; D might be TRBD1 (5 bases). The CDR3 is made up of 14 amino acids. Germline values: CDR1 SGHTA, CDR2 FQGNSA. Trimming removed 5 bases at V and 2 bases at J, with 12 bases between. CDR3 sequence (DNA): TGTGCCAGCAGCGGCGCAGCAGGGCAAGAGACCCAGTACTTC. Its protein product is CASSGAAGQETQYF. The complete variable domain, with remaining parts taken from reference TRBV7-2 and TRBJ2-5, reads GAGVSQSPSNKVTEKGKDVELRCDPISGHTALYWYRQSLGQGLEFLIYFQGNSAPDKSGLPSDRFSAERTGGSVSTLTIQRTQQEDSAVYLCASSGAAGQETQYFGPGTRLLVL.

The CDR3 DNA is TGTGCCAGCAGCAATCTGGGGGCAAAAGAAAAACTGTTTTTT. Amino acid sequence: CASSNLGAKEKLFF. The chain employs TRBV11-2 and TRBJ1-4, with D perhaps TRBD1 (6 bases). This CDR3 has 14 amino acids. The germline V gene encodes CDR1 SGHAT and CDR2 FQNNGV. The V end lost 5 bases, the J end lost 8 bases, and 15 bases lay between the germline ends.

This clone has only one observation. This rearrangement joins TRBV5-4 to TRBJ1-4; maybe TRBD1 (5 bases). Germline V gene sequence: CDR1 SGHNT, CDR2 YYREEE (reference sequence). The CDR3 covers 15 residues. The ends were cut back, 4 bases at V and 3 bases at J, with 13 bases in the middle. The CDR3 reads CASSAGGLANEKLFF. DNA of the CDR3: TGTGCCAGCAGCGCTGGGGGGTTAGCTAATGAAAAACTGTTTTTT.

V usage is TRBV14 and J usage is TRBJ2-7, with 8 bases fitting TRBD2. Trimming removed 4 bases from V and 4 bases from J; junction bases left unmatched: 15. This CDR3 has 17 amino acids. The germline V gene encodes CDR1 SGHDN and CDR2 FVKESK. CDR3 bases: TGTGCCAGCAGCCTCCATCACACCGGGACTAGGGGATACGAGCAGTACTTC. Its protein is CASSLHHTGTRGYEQYF.

This chain links TRBV18 with TRBJ2-5, with 12 bases lining up with TRBD1. V dropped 5 bases and J dropped 5; count of bases not matched to a gene: 6. The germline V gene has CDR1 KGHSH and CDR2 LQKENI. The CDR3 consists of 15 residues. For the CDR3, the DNA is TGTGCCAGCTCATCCGGGACAGGGGGCCTGGAGACCCAGTACTTC. This encodes CASSSGTGGLETQYF.

This clone was detected many times. The chain has TRBV27 and TRBJ2-1; 8 nucleotides agree with TRBD1. This CDR3 has 17 amino acids. V lost 8 bases and J lost 6; bases outside the gene matches: 18. The V gene's germline CDR1 is MNHEY and CDR2 SMNVEV (reference sequence). For the CDR3, the DNA is TGTGCCAGCCGGGGGACAGGAAGCTCCATATCTTTCAATGAGCAGTTCTTC. Translated: CASRGTGSSISFNEQFF.

This clone was detected only a few times. Written as DNA, the CDR3 is TGTGCCAGCAGCCCCCGTAGCGGGGGGGCATTGTTCTTC. It translates to CASSPRSGGALFF. The chain joins TRBV3-1 (or the pseudogene TRBV3-2) to TRBJ2-1, with TRBD2 matching 11 bases. The V gene's germline CDR1 is LGHDT and CDR2 YNNKEL (reference sequence). The ends lost 4 bases at V and 15 bases at J; junction bases unmatched: 8. The CDR3 has 13 amino acids.

This rearrangement joins TRBV7-3 to TRBJ1-2; D may be TRBD1 (5 bases). This CDR3 is built from 13 residues. Germline CDR1 SGHTA, CDR2 FQGTGA. Trimming removed 3 bases at V and 7 bases at J, with 12 bases between. The CDR3 DNA reads TGTGCCAGCAGCTTGCTGGGGCAAGGTGGCTACACCTTC. Its protein is CASSLLGQGGYTF.

V and J are TRBV5-4 and TRBJ1-2, with TRBD1 matching 8 bases. Germline V CDR1 and CDR2: SGHNT, YYREEE (reference sequence). Trimming took 0 bases from V and 8 from J; bases not matched to a gene: 9. This CDR3 is 15 amino acids long. The CDR3 here is CASSLAFDRGWGYTF. CDR3 DNA sequence: TGTGCCAGCAGCTTGGCCTTCGACAGGGGTTGGGGCTACACCTTC. The full variable domain, with the rest looked up from reference TRBV5-4 and TRBJ1-2, is ETGVTQSPTHLIKTRGQQVTLRCSSQSGHNTVSWYQQALGQGPQFIFQYYREEENGRGNFPPRFSGLQFPNYSSELNVNALELDDSALYLCASSLAFDRGWGYTFGSGTRLTVV.

The V and J genes are TRBV4-1 and TRBJ2-2, with TRBD2 as a possible D gene (6 bases). Germline V gene lookup returns CDR1 MGHRA and CDR2 YSYEKL. V was cut by 1 base and J by 6 bases, with 6 bases left in between. The CDR3 sequence is 13 residues long. The CDR3 region has the DNA TGCGCCAGCAGCCAAGCGGGGGCCGGGGAGCTGTTTTTT. Protein: CASSQAGAGELFF.

The V gene is TRBV7-9, the J gene TRBJ2-3; TRBD2 might be the D (5 bases). This CDR3 comprises 12 residues. Trimming shortened V by 5 bases and J by 4 bases, and 7 bases separated the two germline ends. Germline assignment: CDR1 SEHNR and CDR2 FQNEAQ (reference sequence). The CDR3 nucleotides are TGTGCCAGCAGCCCGGAGGCAGATACGCAGTATTTT. Protein: CASSPEADTQYF.